This T cell receptor beta chain was profiled in a study of T cells in Graves' hyperthyroidism and ophthalmopathy. Turning to this clonotype: Its antigen is still unknown.

Trimming shortened V by 3 bases and J by 2 bases, and 14 bases separated the two germline ends. Per the germline V gene, CDR1 is DFQATT and CDR2 is SNEGSKA (reference sequence). The CDR3 runs to 14 residues. Whole-study results and caveats: Onset of ophthalmopathy came a median around 7.1 months after the model predicted it. Most thyroid clonotypes expanded above 0.001 were also detected in blood.

Amplified regions were TCR beta CDR3 sequences from RNA transcripts. During a first-round RT-PCR of the TCR CDR3, the HTBI primer set was used. TCRdb processed the multiplex PCR reads anew with MiXCR; each CDR3 protein has one entry. The data contain roughly 700,000 distinct CDR3 sequences, 12% to 15% of them singletons. The rearrangement uses TRBV20-1 and TRBJ2-7; D is possibly TRBD1 or TRBD2 (5 bases each). This receptor was taken from a woman aged 18-29 years with Graves' hyperthyroidism. The sample was blood. CDR3 loop: CSASPGPVTYEQYF. The CDR3 coding sequence is TGCAGTGCTAGTCCGGGACCGGTCACCTACGAGCAGTACTTC.